This T cell receptor (beta chain) was obtained from a study of T-cell memory formation after mild COVID-19. About the research overall: TCR clusters were largely donor specific. Study-wide results and limits: SARS-CoV-2 specificity of second-wave clones peaking day 37 was unconfirmed.

TCR alpha and TCR beta cDNA libraries carrying sample barcodes and UMIs were produced by 5'RACE using constant-segment primers. TCRdb called the 5' RACE reads again in MiXCR, with one record for every CDR3 protein. In the table there are about half a million distinct CDR3 sequences, 18% of which are singletons. The table lists this clonotype with many counts. Its matching antigen is unknown. V gave up 9 bases and J gave up 6 bases; unmatched junction bases: 9. This CDR3 has 15 amino acids. The germline CDR1 and CDR2 sequences are SGHTA and FQGNSA. The V and J genes are TRBV7-2 and TRBJ2-3; the match to TRBD2 covers 13 bases. The source material was PBMCs or a T cell subset sorted from them (not recorded which). The source of this sequence is an adult woman who had mild COVID-19 (a few samples of this study predate the infection). Cell type and time point are not known. The CDR3 nucleotides are TGTGCCAGTACTAGCGGGAGGGCCTCACAGGATACGCAGTATTTT. This sequence encodes CASTSGRASQDTQYF.